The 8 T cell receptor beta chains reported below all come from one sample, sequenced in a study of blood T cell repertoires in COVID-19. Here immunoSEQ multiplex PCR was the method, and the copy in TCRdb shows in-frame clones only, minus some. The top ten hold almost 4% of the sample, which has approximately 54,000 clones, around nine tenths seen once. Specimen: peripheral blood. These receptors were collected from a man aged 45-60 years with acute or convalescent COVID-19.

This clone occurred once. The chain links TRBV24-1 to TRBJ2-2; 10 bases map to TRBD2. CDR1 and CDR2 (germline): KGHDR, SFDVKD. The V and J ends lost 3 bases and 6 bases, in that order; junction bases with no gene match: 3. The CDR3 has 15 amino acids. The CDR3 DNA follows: TGTGCCACCAGTGATGTGGGACTAGCGCCCGGGGAGCTGTTTTTT. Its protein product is CATSDVGLAPGELFF.

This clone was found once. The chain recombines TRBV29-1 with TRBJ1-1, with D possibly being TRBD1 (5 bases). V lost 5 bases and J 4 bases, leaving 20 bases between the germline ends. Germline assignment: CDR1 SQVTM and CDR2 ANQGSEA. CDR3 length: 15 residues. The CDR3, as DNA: TGCAGCGTTAACCCCAGGGTTGGGTTGGCCACTGAAGCTTTCTTT. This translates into CSVNPRVGLATEAFF.

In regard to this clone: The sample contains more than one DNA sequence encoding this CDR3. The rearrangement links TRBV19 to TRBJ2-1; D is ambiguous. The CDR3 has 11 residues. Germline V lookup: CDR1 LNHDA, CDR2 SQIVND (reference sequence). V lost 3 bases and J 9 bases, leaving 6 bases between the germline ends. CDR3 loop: CASSISGEQFF. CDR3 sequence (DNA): TGTGCCAGTAGTATCAGTGGTGAGCAGTTCTTC.

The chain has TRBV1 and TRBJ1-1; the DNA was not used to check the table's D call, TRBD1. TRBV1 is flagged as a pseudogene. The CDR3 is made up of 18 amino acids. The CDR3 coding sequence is TGCACCAGCAGCCATTTAGCCCGGGACACTCCAGGGAACACTGAAGCTTTCTTT. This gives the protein CTSSHLARDTPGNTEAFF.

The CDR3 DNA follows: TGTGCCAGCAGTTACGGCTCTGAAAGAACTTTCTTT. As protein: CASSYGSERTFF. The chain links TRBV6-5 to TRBJ1-1; D is undetermined. The V end was cut by 2 bases, the J end by 12 bases, with 13 bases between. Germline V CDR1 and CDR2: MNHEY, SVGAGI. This CDR3 has 12 amino acids.

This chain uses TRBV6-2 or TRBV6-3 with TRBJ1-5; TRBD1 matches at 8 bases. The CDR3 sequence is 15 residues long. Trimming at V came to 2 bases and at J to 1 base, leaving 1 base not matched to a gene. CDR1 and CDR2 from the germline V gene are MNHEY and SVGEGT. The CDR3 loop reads CASSYDRGSNQPQHF. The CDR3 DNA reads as TGTGCCAGCAGTTACGACAGGGGAAGCAATCAGCCCCAGCATTTT.

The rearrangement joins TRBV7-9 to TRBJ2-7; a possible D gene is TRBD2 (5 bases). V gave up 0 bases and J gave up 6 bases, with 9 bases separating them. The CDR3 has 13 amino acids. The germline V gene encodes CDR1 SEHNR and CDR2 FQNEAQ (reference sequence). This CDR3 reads CASSLAEAGEQYF. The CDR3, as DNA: TGTGCCAGCAGCTTAGCGGAGGCGGGCGAGCAGTACTTC.

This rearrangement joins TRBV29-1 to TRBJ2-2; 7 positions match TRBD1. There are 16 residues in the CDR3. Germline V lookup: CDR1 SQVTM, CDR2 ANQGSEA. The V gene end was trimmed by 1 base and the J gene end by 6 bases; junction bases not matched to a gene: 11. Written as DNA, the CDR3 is TGCAGCGTTGAAGCGCAGAACAGGGGAACGGCCGGGGAGCTGTTTTTT. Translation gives CSVEAQNRGTAGELFF.